The 10 T cell receptor beta chains given below trace back to one sample, sequenced in a study of CD8+ T cells in alopecia areata (dated by TCRdb to 2017 to 2018). The sample's time point label, decoded: roughly 26 weeks on oral tofacitinib. What this sample's treatment or condition label stands for: oral pan-JAK inhibitor, 5-10 mg twice daily. To prepare the library, the immunoSEQ multiplex PCR assay was applied. For TCR sequencing, RNA was extracted from every sample and reverse transcribed into cDNA to serve as template. Held by TCRdb, this immuneACCESS table contains in-frame sequences only and omits some clones. Under half of the omission traces to an unresolved V gene where checked; the cause of the rest is unknown. This sample holds 150,000 to 200,000 clones; approximately 60% were observed only once. About 14% of the sample belongs to the ten largest clones. The starting material was CD4+ T cells sorted from blood, obtained at week 24, from a patient treated with tofacitinib. The receptor source for this set is a human donor with alopecia areata.

The chain carries TRBV11-2 and TRBJ2-5, with 9 bases matching TRBD2. The CDR3 has 18 residues. Germline V CDR1 and CDR2: SGHAT, FQNNGV. The J segment lost 0 bases and the V segment lost 6 bases, leaving 14 bases of the junction unmatched. CDR3 nucleotide sequence: TGTGCCAGCAGTCCCACCATCAATAGCGGGGGAAACCAAGAGACCCAGTACTTC. This encodes CASSPTINSGGNQETQYF.

CDR3 DNA sequence: TGTGCCAGTAGTATGGGGACAGGCTACACCTTC. It codes for CASSMGTGYTF. The J gene is TRBJ1-2, the V gene TRBV19; maybe TRBD1 (6 bases). V lost 3 bases and J lost 8, with 7 bases in between. The germline V gene has CDR1 LNHDA and CDR2 SQIVND (reference sequence). CDR3 length: 11 amino acids. The complete variable domain, with remaining parts taken from reference TRBV19 and TRBJ1-2, reads DGGITQSPKYLFRKEGQNVTLSCEQNLNHDAMYWYRQDPGQGLRLIYYSQIVNDFQKGDIAEGYSVSREKKESFPLTVTSAQKNPTAFYLCASSMGTGYTFGSGTRLTVV.

This chain joins TRBV2 and TRBJ1-5; 7 nucleotides line up with TRBD1. V shed 4 bases and J 2 bases; nucleotides not matched to a gene: 5. The CDR3 length is 15 residues. Germline-derived CDR1 and CDR2 are SNHLY and FYNNEI. CDR3 coding DNA: TGTGCCAGCAGTGGAGGTACAGGGGGCAATCAGCCCCAGCATTTT. It codes for CASSGGTGGNQPQHF.

This clone was observed a few times. The rearrangement links TRBV7-9 to TRBJ1-6; D gene ambiguous. The V gene lost 2 bases and the J gene lost 0 bases, with 2 bases spanning the gap. The CDR3 runs 14 residues. The germline V gene has CDR1 SEHNR and CDR2 FQNEAQ (reference sequence). DNA for the CDR3: TGTGCCAGCAGCTTAAGCTCCTATAATTCACCCCTCCACTTT. It encodes CASSLSSYNSPLHF.

The rearrangement links TRBV7-9 to TRBJ2-3; 9 bases map to TRBD2. CDR3 length: 14 amino acids. Looked up from germline, CDR1 is SEHNR and CDR2 is FQNEAQ (reference sequence). V dropped 8 bases and J dropped 5; count of bases not matched to a gene: 8. The CDR3 bases are TGTGCCAGCCTGCGGGGGGGCCTTGGAGATACGCAGTATTTT. The encoded protein is CASLRGGLGDTQYF.

V and J are TRBV29-1 and TRBJ1-3; a weak D match, TRBD1 (5 bases). Germline CDR1 SQVTM, CDR2 ANQGSEA. V lost 1 base to trimming and J lost 4 bases, with 11 bases between them. This CDR3 comprises 14 residues. The chain's CDR3 is CSVEVEGSGNTIYF. For the CDR3, the DNA is TGCAGCGTTGAAGTTGAGGGGTCCGGAAACACCATATATTTT.

V usage is TRBV4-1 and J usage is TRBJ2-7, with D possibly TRBD2 on 5 matching bases. The CDR3 runs 15 residues. Germline-derived CDR1 and CDR2 are MGHRA and YSYEKL. Trimming cost V 4 bases and J 3 bases, with 16 bases left between them. The CDR3, as DNA: TGCGCCAGCAGCCCCCTTTCGGGGTATAACTACGAGCAGTACTTC. It encodes CASSPLSGYNYEQYF.

This clone was counted between two and nine times. This chain uses TRBV6-5 with TRBJ2-4, with a possible D match to TRBD1 (5 bases). Germline V gene sequence: CDR1 MNHEY, CDR2 SVGAGI. The CDR3 is made up of 16 amino acids. V was pared by 2 bases and J by 2 bases, with 13 bases between. The chain's CDR3 is CASSYGAFGTKNIQYF. The CDR3 nucleotides are TGTGCCAGCAGTTACGGGGCGTTTGGAACCAAAAACATTCAGTACTTC.

The chain carries TRBV30 and TRBJ1-2; D perhaps matches TRBD1 (5 bases). Between the trimmed V and J ends, which lost 4 bases and 3 bases, there was a span of 15 bases. The CDR3 is 14 amino acids. Germline V gene lookup returns CDR1 GTSNPN and CDR2 SVGIG (reference sequence). CDR3 sequence: CAWTQMGGHYGYTF. The CDR3 DNA follows: TGTGCCTGGACCCAAATGGGGGGTCACTATGGCTACACCTTC.

The chain is built from TRBV29-1 and TRBJ1-6, with D possibly matching TRBD1 (6 bases). Germline V CDR1 and CDR2: SQVTM, ANQGSEA. V was shortened by 7 bases and J by 9 bases, with 16 bases between the two germline ends. This CDR3 is 13 amino acids long. CDR3 residues: CSAGPEGGSPLHF. CDR3 DNA sequence: TGCAGCGCCGGACCCGAAGGGGGTTCACCCCTCCACTTT.